The source of this TCR beta chain is a study of control samples from healthy donors and cancer patients. CDR1 and CDR2 from the germline V gene are MDHEN and SYDVKM. V was cut by 2 bases and J by 3 bases, with 7 bases left in between. The CDR3 is made up of 14 amino acids. Using immunoSEQ multiplex PCR, the repertoire was profiled, and TCRdb retains in-frame clones only, with some absent. The top ten hold roughly 21% of the sample, which has almost 90,000 clones, roughly 86% seen once. The material sequenced was blood. The V gene is TRBV28, the J gene TRBJ1-4, with D possibly matching TRBD1 (5 bases). This TCR derives from a man aged 30 to 45 in good health. In DNA, the CDR3 is TGTGCCAGCAGTTTAGAACAGGCTAATGAAAAACTGTTTTTT. Its translation is CASSLEQANEKLFF.